The sequence of this T cell receptor (beta chain) was determined in a study of blood T cell repertoires in COVID-19. Study-level information: COVID-19 samples collected from the United States, Italy and Spain covered acute and convalescent phases.

Assay: immunoSEQ multiplex PCR; the TCRdb copy retains only in-frame clones and omits some. Counted here are some 120,000 clones, about 86% occurring once; the ten biggest clones make up about 1%. The CDR3 sequence is 14 residues long. Germline V gene sequence: CDR1 SEHNR, CDR2 FQNEAQ (reference sequence). V lost 2 bases and J lost 5, with 12 bases in between. The sample was peripheral blood. This TCR was sampled from a woman aged 50 to 60 with active or convalescent COVID-19. This chain links TRBV7-9 with TRBJ1-2; D ambiguous. The CDR3 loop is CASSLQIGPYGYTF. The CDR3 DNA reads TGTGCCAGCAGCTTACAGATTGGTCCGTATGGCTACACCTTC.